The rows below give T cell receptor beta chains drawn from one sample of a study of neurological immune-mediated disorders. MiXCR was run by TCRdb on the 5' RACE reads, yielding one entry per CDR3 protein. The sample includes more than 15,000 distinct CDR3 sequences, 12% to 15% of them seen just once. Material: CD4+ T cells from blood. The origin of the receptors is an older woman with HTLV-1-associated myelopathy (HAM/TSP). Each CDR3 is given with its conserved first and last residue. The order of the fields is clone size, J gene, V gene, D gene, CDR3 DNA, CDR3 protein. D genes are given only for firm matches. Not all rows give a size; the values are once, few, many and, for expanded clones, a class.

many TRBJ2-1 TRBV3-1 - TGTGCCAGCAGCCAGAGTCTAGCCTATAACAATGAGCAGTTCTTC CASSQSLAYNNEQFF
many TRBJ1-4 TRBV6-5 - TGTGCCAGCAGTTCATGGGACCTGAGAGGGCATAATGAAAAACTGTTTTTT CASSSWDLRGHNEKLFF
medium-sized TRBJ1-6 TRBV5-1 - TGCGCCAGCAGCTTGACTTCGCGAGGACCACCTGATTCACCCCTCCACTTT CASSLTSRGPPDSPLHF
many TRBJ2-3 TRBV14 TRBD1 TGTGCCAGCAGCCACCGGACAGGGGGCACAGATACGCAGTATTTT CASSHRTGGTDTQYF
many TRBJ2-5 TRBV5-1 - TGCGCCAGCAGCTTGGGACTCCGGATGGAGACCCAGTACTTC CASSLGLRMETQYF
many TRBJ2-7 TRBV18 TRBD2 TGTGCCAGCTCACCGGGACTAGCGGTAACCTACGAGCAGTACTTC CASSPGLAVTYEQYF
many TRBJ2-3 TRBV4-1 TRBD2 TGCGCCAGCAGCCAAGGAACCGGGGGGTCAGATACGCAGTATTTT CASSQGTGGSDTQYF
- TRBJ2-1 TRBV14 TRBD2 TGTGCCAGCAGTTCCCTAGGGGGACTAGCGGGTTACTCCTACAATGAGCAGTTCTTC CASSSLGGLAGYSYNEQFF
medium-sized TRBJ1-2 TRBV4-3 TRBD1 TGCGCCAGCAGCCAAAAGACAGGGCCCTATGGCTACACCTTC CASSQKTGPYGYTF
many TRBJ1-4 TRBV5-1 - TGCGCCAGCAGCCAGGGGCATGGAACTAATGAAAAACTGTTTTTT CASSQGHGTNEKLFF
once TRBJ1-1 TRBV20-1 - TGCAGTGTGGCAAACACTGAAGCTTTCTTT CSVANTEAFF
many TRBJ2-4 TRBV2 TRBD1 TGTGCCAGCAGGGGCAGGGGGGCCAAAAACATTCAGTACTTC CASRGRGAKNIQYF
many TRBJ2-2 TRBV5-1 - TGCGCCAGCGGCCCACTTCGAGACACCGGGGAGCTGTTTTTT CASGPLRDTGELFF
- TRBJ2-7 TRBV10-3 - TGTGCCATCAGTGAGTCGGGGGCAGGGAACCGAGGCGAGCAGTACTTC CAISESGAGNRGEQYF
- TRBJ2-7 TRBV27 TRBD2 TGTGCCAGCAGTCCAGGACTAGCGGGATCATTCTACGAGCAGTACTTC CASSPGLAGSFYEQYF
many TRBJ1-5 TRBV5-1 TRBD1 TGCGCCAGCAGCTTGGAGGGGGCTGAAAATCAGCCCCAGCATTTT CASSLEGAENQPQHF
many TRBJ2-7 TRBV14 TRBD1 TGTGCCAGCAGCTCAAGACCCAGGGGGCTCCGGCTACTGAGGGAGCAGTACTTC CASSSRPRGLRLLREQYF
many TRBJ1-4 TRBV12-3/TRBV12-4 TRBD1 TGTGCCAGCAACAGACAGGGAGGAAATGAAAAACTGTTTTTT CASNRQGGNEKLFF
many TRBJ1-3 TRBV6-5 - TGTGCCAGCAAGGAAGGTGGAGCTGGAAACACCATATATTTT CASKEGGAGNTIYF
many TRBJ1-4 TRBV5-1 - TGCGCCAGCAGCTTGCAGATCTCAAGTCCTGCAACTAATGAAAAACTGTTTTTT CASSLQISSPATNEKLFF
many TRBJ1-2 TRBV20-1 - TGCAGTGCTACAGGGGTAGTAGGAGGCTACACCTTC CSATGVVGGYTF
medium-sized TRBJ1-1 TRBV7-8 TRBD1 TGTGCCAGCAGCGCACTAAGACAGGGAAGGAAAGTTTTCTTT CASSALRQGRKVFF
medium-sized TRBJ2-7 TRBV20-1 - TGCAGTGCTAGCGGATTACCTACGACGCAGTACTTC CSASGLPTTQYF
medium-sized TRBJ2-1 TRBV5-1 TRBD1 TGCGCCAGCAGCCTCGGGACAGTCAATGAGCAGTTCTTC CASSLGTVNEQFF
medium-sized TRBJ2-3 TRBV24-1 TRBD2 TGTGCCACCAATGCCCCTCGAGGGAGGGCCTCGATAGATACGCAGTATTTT CATNAPRGRASIDTQYF
many TRBJ2-1 TRBV7-2 TRBD2 TGTGCCAGCAGCCTAGACACTAGCGGGAGTCCCGAGCAGTTCTTC CASSLDTSGSPEQFF
- TRBJ1-5 TRBV30 - TGTGCCTGGAGCCCGGGACCGATCAATCAGCCCCAGCATTTT CAWSPGPINQPQHF
many TRBJ1-1 TRBV6-2/TRBV6-3 TRBD1 TGTGCCAGCAGTTACACGACAGGGGGCACTGAAGCTTTCTTT CASSYTTGGTEAFF
many TRBJ2-1 TRBV24-1 - TGTGCCACCAGTGACCCCGGCAGGGTTAATGAGCAGTTCTTC CATSDPGRVNEQFF
medium-sized TRBJ2-7 TRBV6-1 TRBD1 TGTGCCAGCAGTGGGGACAGCTCCGAGCAGTACTTC CASSGDSSEQYF
medium-sized TRBJ2-3 TRBV20-1 - TGCAGTGCGATACGCCCGGGACGCTCTAGCACAGATACGCAGTATTTT CSAIRPGRSSTDTQYF
many TRBJ2-5 TRBV7-2 - TGTGCCAGCAGCGAATATCGAGAGACCCAGTACTTC CASSEYRETQYF
many TRBJ2-4 TRBV20-1 - TGCAGTGCTGGCGACTTAGCCAAAAACATTCAGTACTTC CSAGDLAKNIQYF
many TRBJ2-1 TRBV11-2 TRBD2 TGTGCCAGCAGGAACATACGGGGGGGACCCTACAATGAGCAGTTCTTC CASRNIRGGPYNEQFF
many TRBJ2-1 TRBV7-8 TRBD1 TGTGCCAGCAGCTTGCGACAGGGGCGATACAATGAGCAGTTCTTC CASSLRQGRYNEQFF
many TRBJ2-2 TRBV6-2/TRBV6-3 - TGTGCCAGCCTTTGGCAGGGGAACACCGGGGAGCTGTTTTTT CASLWQGNTGELFF
many TRBJ2-2 TRBV6-1 TRBD1 TGTGCCAGCACCCGGACAGGAACCACCGGGGAGCTGTTTTTT CASTRTGTTGELFF
many TRBJ2-1 TRBV20-1 TRBD1 TGCAGTGCTAGGTGGGACAGGGGGGTAAATGAGCAGTTCTTC CSARWDRGVNEQFF
many TRBJ2-5 TRBV12-3/TRBV12-4 TRBD2 TGTGCCAGCAGTTTCGGCGGGAGAAACACGGAGACCCAGTACTTC CASSFGGRNTETQYF
many TRBJ2-2 TRBV6-1 - TGTGCCAGCAGTGAACTGGATGCCGGGGAGCTGTTTTTT CASSELDAGELFF
many TRBJ2-1 TRBV4-1 - TGCGCCAGCAGCCACCGTATCTCCCAGAGCTCCTACAATGAGCAGTTCTTC CASSHRISQSSYNEQFF
many TRBJ2-2 TRBV6-6 - TGTGCCACGGGGGGCGCCCTGGGCGGGGAGCTGTTTTTT CATGGALGGELFF
many TRBJ2-3 TRBV5-1 - TGCGCCAGCATGCGGGGGCCCGGAGATACGCAGTATTTT CASMRGPGDTQYF
many TRBJ2-7 TRBV2 TRBD1 TGTGCCAGCGGCGGACAGGGTACCTACGAGCAGTACTTC CASGGQGTYEQYF
many TRBJ1-5 TRBV7-2 - TGTGCCAGCAGCTTAAACGAAGGTAACATGCTGCCCCAGCATTTT CASSLNEGNMLPQHF
- TRBJ2-1 TRBV6-5 TRBD2 TGTGCCAGCAGCATTATAGCGGGAGAGGGAAATGAGCAGTTCTTC CASSIIAGEGNEQFF
many TRBJ2-2 TRBV12-3/TRBV12-4 TRBD2 TGTGCCAGCAGTTCCTGGCCACTAGCGGGAAAAGGAGCCGGGGAGCTGTTTTTT CASSSWPLAGKGAGELFF
many TRBJ2-1 TRBV30 TRBD2 TGTGCCTGGAGTGGGGTCACTAAGGGGAGGGCGCAGTTCTTC CAWSGVTKGRAQFF
medium-sized TRBJ1-3 TRBV29-1 - TGCAGCGCGGGGGGGGCTGGAAACACCATATATTTT CSAGGAGNTIYF
many TRBJ1-5 TRBV10-3 TRBD1 TGTGCCATCAGTCCCGGGACAGGGAACGGCAATCAGCCCCAGCATTTT CAISPGTGNGNQPQHF
many TRBJ2-1 TRBV5-1 TRBD2 TGCGCCAGCAGCTTCACGGGACTAGCGGTAGATGAGCAGTTCTTC CASSFTGLAVDEQFF
many TRBJ2-5 TRBV15 TRBD2 TGTGCCACCAGCAGTCTGACTAGCGGGGGCCAGGAGACCCAGTACTTC CATSSLTSGGQETQYF
many TRBJ1-1 TRBV5-5 - TGTGCCAGCAGCTTGGCTACAGGGACTGAAGCTTTCTTT CASSLATGTEAFF